This TCR beta chain derives from a study of T-cell memory formation after mild COVID-19. TCRdb reprocessed the 5' RACE reads via MiXCR and lists one record per CDR3 protein. The top ten hold about 5% of the sample, which has some 120,000 distinct CDR3 sequences, 17% seen once. Germline V gene sequence: CDR1 MNHNS, CDR2 SASEGT. CDR3 size: 13 residues. V shed 8 bases, J shed 5 bases, and the junction held 7 bases outside the gene matches. This clonotype was detected only a few times. Its target is unknown. Findings and limits, study-wide: Second-wave clones peaking on day 37 lacked confirmed SARS-CoV-2 specificity.

The clonotype originates from a man aged 18 to 30 who had mild COVID-19 (a few samples of this study predate the infection). Cell type and time point are not known. The gene calls are TRBV6-1 and TRBJ2-3; 7 bases align to TRBD2. What was sequenced was PBMCs or a T cell subset sorted from them (not recorded which). Here the CDR3 reads CASSWGGRDTQYF. In nucleotides, the CDR3 is TGTGCCAGCTCTTGGGGGGGGAGAGATACGCAGTATTTT.